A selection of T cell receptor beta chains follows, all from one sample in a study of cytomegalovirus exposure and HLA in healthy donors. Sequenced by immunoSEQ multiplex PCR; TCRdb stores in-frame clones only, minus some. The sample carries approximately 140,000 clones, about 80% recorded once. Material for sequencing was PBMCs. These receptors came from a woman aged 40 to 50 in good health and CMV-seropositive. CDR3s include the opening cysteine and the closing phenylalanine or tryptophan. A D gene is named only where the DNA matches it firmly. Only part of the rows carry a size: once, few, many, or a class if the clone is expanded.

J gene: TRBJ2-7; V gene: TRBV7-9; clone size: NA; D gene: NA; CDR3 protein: CASSLARGSLSWQYF; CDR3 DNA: TGTGCCAGCAGCTTAGCGCGCGGCAGTTTATCCTGGCAGTACTTC
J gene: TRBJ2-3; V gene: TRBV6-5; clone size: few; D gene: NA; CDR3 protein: CASSEGRDTQYF; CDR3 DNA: TGTGCCAGCAGTGAGGGCCGGGATACGCAGTATTTT
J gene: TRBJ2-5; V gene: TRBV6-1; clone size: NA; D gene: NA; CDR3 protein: CASTELRKQETQYF; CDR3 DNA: TGTGCCAGCACGGAATTGAGGAAGCAAGAGACCCAGTACTTC
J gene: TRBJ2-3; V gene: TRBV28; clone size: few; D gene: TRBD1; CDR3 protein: CASSLQGAADTQYF; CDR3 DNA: TGTGCCAGCAGCTTACAGGGGGCGGCAGATACGCAGTATTTT
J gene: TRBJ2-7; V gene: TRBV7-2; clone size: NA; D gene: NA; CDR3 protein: CASSPSMGFIGVSYEQYF; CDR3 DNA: TGTGCCAGCAGCCCATCAATGGGGTTCATCGGGGTCTCCTACGAGCAGTACTTC
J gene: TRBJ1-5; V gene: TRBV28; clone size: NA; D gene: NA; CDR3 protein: CASSSPQSQHF; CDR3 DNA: TGTGCCAGCAGTTCCCCCCAGTCCCAGCATTTT
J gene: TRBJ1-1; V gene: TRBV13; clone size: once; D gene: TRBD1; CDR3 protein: CASLTGASNTEAFF; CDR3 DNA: TGTGCCAGCCTTACAGGGGCTTCGAACACTGAAGCTTTCTTT
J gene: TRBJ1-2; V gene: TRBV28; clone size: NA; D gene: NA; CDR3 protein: CASRIDIDYGYTF; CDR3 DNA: TGTGCCAGCAGGATTGACATCGACTATGGCTACACCTTC
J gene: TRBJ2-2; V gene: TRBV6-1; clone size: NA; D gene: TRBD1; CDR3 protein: CASRIQGAGGELFF; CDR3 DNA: TGTGCCAGCCGAATACAGGGGGCTGGCGGGGAGCTGTTTTTT
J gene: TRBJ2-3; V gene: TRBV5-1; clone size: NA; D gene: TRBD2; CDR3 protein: CASSLASGVHMQYF; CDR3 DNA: TGCGCCAGCAGCTTGGCAAGCGGGGTCCACATGCAGTATTTT
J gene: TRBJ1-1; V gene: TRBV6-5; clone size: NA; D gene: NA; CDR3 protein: CASNRDKRQTEAFF; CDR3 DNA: TGTGCCAGCAACCGGGACAAAAGGCAAACTGAAGCTTTCTTT
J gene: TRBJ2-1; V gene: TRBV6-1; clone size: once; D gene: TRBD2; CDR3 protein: CASSEGTSGSNEQFF; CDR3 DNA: TGTGCCAGCAGTGAAGGGACTAGCGGGAGCAATGAGCAGTTCTTC
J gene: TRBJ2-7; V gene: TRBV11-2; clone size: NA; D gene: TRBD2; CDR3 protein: CASSLSSSSGYTGEQYF; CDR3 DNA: TGTGCCAGCAGCTTAAGCAGTTCTAGCGGATATACGGGCGAGCAGTACTTC
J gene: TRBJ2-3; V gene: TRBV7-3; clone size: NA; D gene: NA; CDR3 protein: CASSLEYADTQYF; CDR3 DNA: TGTGCCAGCAGCTTAGAGTACGCAGATACGCAGTATTTT
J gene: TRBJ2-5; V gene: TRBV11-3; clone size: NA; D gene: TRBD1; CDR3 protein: CASSRTLTGGLETQYF; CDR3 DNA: TGTGCCAGCAGCAGAACCCTGACAGGGGGCCTGGAGACCCAGTACTTC
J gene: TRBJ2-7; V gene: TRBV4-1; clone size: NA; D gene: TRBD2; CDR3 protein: CASSPGTSGSREQYF; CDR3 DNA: TGCGCCAGCAGCCCGGGGACTAGCGGGAGTCGGGAGCAGTACTTC
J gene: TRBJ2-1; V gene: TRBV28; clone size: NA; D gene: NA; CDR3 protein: CASSSAHGVSYNEQFF; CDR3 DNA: TGTGCCAGCAGCTCCGCCCACGGGGTATCCTACAATGAGCAGTTCTTC
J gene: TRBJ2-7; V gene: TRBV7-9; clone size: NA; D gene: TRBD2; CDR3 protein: CSSSPGGSGSRHEQYF; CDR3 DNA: TGTTCCAGCAGCCCTGGGGGTAGCGGGAGTCGGCACGAGCAGTACTTC
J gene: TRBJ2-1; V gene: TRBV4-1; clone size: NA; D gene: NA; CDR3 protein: CASSQVDLGMSYNEQFF; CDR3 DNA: TGCGCCAGCAGCCAAGTAGACTTAGGTATGTCCTACAATGAGCAGTTCTTC
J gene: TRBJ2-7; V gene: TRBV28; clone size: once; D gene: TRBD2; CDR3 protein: CASSLGLAGGTIYEQYF; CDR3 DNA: TGTGCCAGCAGTTTAGGACTAGCGGGAGGTACGATCTACGAGCAGTACTTC
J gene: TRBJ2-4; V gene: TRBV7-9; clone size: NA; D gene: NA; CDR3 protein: CASSETSRPAYF; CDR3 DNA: TGTGCCAGCAGCGAGACTTCTAGACCCGCTTACTTC
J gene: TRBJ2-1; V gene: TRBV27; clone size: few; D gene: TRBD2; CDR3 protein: CASSLGAGGRNEQFF; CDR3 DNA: TGTGCCAGCAGTTTGGGAGCGGGAGGAAGAAATGAGCAGTTCTTC
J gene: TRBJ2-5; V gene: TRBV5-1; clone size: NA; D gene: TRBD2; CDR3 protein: CASSLAGSETQYF; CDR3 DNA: TGCGCCAGCAGTCTAGCGGGATCAGAGACCCAGTACTTC
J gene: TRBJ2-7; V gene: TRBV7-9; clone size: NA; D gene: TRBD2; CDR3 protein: CASSPPGLAGSQQYF; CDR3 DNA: TGTGCCAGCAGCCCACCGGGACTAGCGGGATCCCAGCAGTACTTC
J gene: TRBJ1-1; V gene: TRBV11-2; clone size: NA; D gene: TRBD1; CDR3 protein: CASSLDPRTGIAGVGEAFF; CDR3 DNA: TGTGCCAGCAGCCTGGACCCAAGGACAGGGATAGCGGGTGTTGGTGAAGCTTTCTTT
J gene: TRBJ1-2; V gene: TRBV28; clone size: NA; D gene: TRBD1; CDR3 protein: CASISGTGENYGYTF; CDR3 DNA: TGTGCCAGCATCTCCGGGACAGGGGAAAACTATGGCTACACCTTC